This T cell receptor beta chain emerged from a study of cytomegalovirus exposure and HLA in healthy donors (dated by TCRdb to the late 2010s). Background on the whole study: In an earlier analysis of approximately 640 of the donors, 276 Gb of sequence data and some 100 million unique TCR beta sequences from about 179 million T cells were reported. An early release that covered roughly 600 HLA-typed donors contained approximately 300 gigabases of sequencing data and some 87 million unique TCR sequences. Of the 300 to 400 genotyped donors, about 80% fell in the genetic ancestry cluster associated with self-reported Caucasian donors. The study was designed to test whether signatures of past pathogen exposure could be identified by cataloging public T cell receptors. The T cell repertoires of several hundred subjects were profiled by immunosequencing and related to cytomegalovirus serostatus. Along with the roughly 710-subject first cohort, a separate validation cohort of more than 90 different subjects was used. To predict cytomegalovirus infection status, the study combined high-throughput TCR immunosequencing, statistical association of individual TCRs with disease status, and machine learning. A later analysis re-analyzed previously published TCR beta repertoires from 666 donors and added high-resolution HLA genotyping to study TCR occurrence patterns. In the later analysis, no new phenotypic data were used to find candidate immune exposures; instead, reliance was placed on TCR beta sequences and their occurrence across donors. An earlier analysis of 587 of the donors used high-throughput TCR beta sequencing to judge whether each TCR beta V gene segment behaved as functional or pseudogenic. Donor age, sex, ethnicity and CMV serostatus were compiled alongside the repertoire data. Genome-wide SNP genotypes for about 60% of the roughly 700 donors were used in a later genetic analysis, which treated that subset as a discovery cohort. All discovery cohort repertoires had been generated on a single sequencing platform. Class I and class II HLA loci were covered by the typing at four-digit resolution. Typing coverage varied by locus: roughly 620-640 donors for A, B, C, DRB1 and DQB1; approximately 500 for DQA1; over 600 for DPA1; fewer than 480 for DPB1. About five DR-DQ haplotypes were treated as single units for association and clustering because of strong linkage in the cohort. Among over 350 genotyped donors of the cohort, an average of approximately 250,000 unique TCR beta nucleotide sequences were sequenced per donor, roughly a sixth of them non-productive. General study outcomes and caveats: In a later analysis, HLA-associated TCR beta chains showed more clonal expansion and lower generation probabilities than non-associated chains that were equally common. Because HLA typing was missing for some donors at each locus, association tests included only the typed subset. The classifier was reported to diagnose cytomegalovirus status with high specificity and sensitivity in both the original cohort and the validation cohort. At a false discovery rate of 0.05, a later analysis linked fewer than 20,000 TCR beta sequences to specific HLA alleles. Because counts were too low, seventeen rarely observed V segments, including chromosome 9 orphons, were left out of the earlier analysis of 500 to 650 of the donors. In the study, 150 to 200 TCR beta chains were listed as associated with cytomegalovirus. A further reported finding was that TCR beta sequences accurately predicted the HLA-A and HLA-B alleles for most subjects in the first cohort. A later analysis found that TCR association rates varied across HLA loci, with DRB1 alleles showing the most associated TCRs and HLA-C alleles the fewest. A cluster of highly shared sequence variants was judged likely to be a technical artifact of the sequencing pipeline. Most CMV-associated TCR beta chains appeared to be HLA-restricted in a later analysis, and the HLA associations seemed to be driven largely by CMV exposure. In vitro tests confirmed that three of the cytomegalovirus-associated TCR beta chains recognize cytomegalovirus antigens. An association between a missense DCLRE1C variant and V-gene and J-gene trimming of TCR beta chains was found in a later genetic analysis and replicated in an independent cohort. Assigning TCR associations to individual alleles was difficult when HLA alleles, especially DR and DQ, strongly co-occurred. Most TCR sequences were observed very rarely across donors, whereas some public TCRs were present in many individuals. An earlier analysis of around 500 of the donors showed that most TCR beta V segments appeared in productive rearrangements either about 90% or about 30% of the time, which broadly matched IMGT annotations. Correlated functional status among segregating V segments might be attributable to linkage disequilibrium, but an unknown experimental factor could not be ruled out. A later genetic analysis reported fewer N-insertions in productive TCRs among donors in an Asian-associated ancestry cluster than the roughly 700-donor mean. Because the 87-base-pair reads could not distinguish some IMGT-functional V segments, including TRBV6-2 and TRBV6-3, those segments were excluded. Immune exposure information for the cohort was limited to CMV serostatus. According to a later analysis, parvovirus B19, influenza, CMV and Epstein-Barr virus appeared linked to several top co-occurrence clusters. Only TCR beta chains were sequenced in this cohort, and the absence of alpha or paired-chain data limited detectable features. Presence/absence analyses assumed roughly uniform sequencing depth across donors, an assumption that may not hold. The authors suggested that the approach could potentially be generalized to other disease states and immunological phenotypes.

Receptor libraries were prepared by the immunoSEQ multiplex PCR assay. The multiplex PCR relied on a mix of 60 forward primers for TCR Vbeta segments and 13 reverse primers for TCR Jbeta segments. A multiplex PCR assay on genomic DNA amplified the CDR3 region of rearranged TCR beta genes. Amplified TCR beta libraries were sequenced as 87-base-pair reads on the Illumina HiSeq System. As for the authors' bioinformatics: A later analysis counted about 80 million unique TCR beta chains across the 550 to 800 repertoires, and some 11 million of these chains were shared by at least two donors. A nearest-neighbor algorithm error-corrected the raw reads and collapsed the reads into unique sequences, merging closely related sequences to remove PCR and sequencing errors. V, D and J gene segments were assigned by aligning CDR3 sequences to IMGT reference sequences. For a sequence to be retained, at least a six-nucleotide match to both a V gene segment and a J gene segment was required. Rearrangements were classified as productive when the CDR3 lacked stop codons and remained in frame with V and J, and all other rearrangements were classified as non-productive. Following IMGT convention, CDR3 was defined as the stretch from the second conserved V-encoded cysteine up to the conserved J-encoded phenylalanine. In an earlier analysis of around 570 of the donors, sequences lacking an unambiguous match to a single V gene segment were excluded. An earlier analysis of 587 of the donors classified V segments as functional when productive rearrangements were above 56.7% and as segregating when the standard deviation between donors was above 5%. A statistical classification framework was built to diagnose cytomegalovirus status from the catalog of TCR beta chain sequences. A later analysis assigned V and J genes by comparing TCR nucleotide sequences with IMGT/GENE-DB human TR gene sequences. Using the TCRdist pipeline, a later analysis assigned CDR3 sequences along with most-parsimonious VDJ recombination scenarios. In a later analysis, every TCR beta chain was defined by the combination of its CDR3 amino acid sequence and its V-gene family, and reads without a unique V-gene family were dropped. As a way to deal with suspected cross-contamination and a sequencing artifact, a later analysis dropped more than 500 nucleotide sequences that were highly shared and had low generation probability. A later analysis calculated a clonal expansion index for each public chain from normalized within-repertoire ranks of inferred template counts. In a later analysis, generation probabilities were computed with a VDJ recombination model fitted to out-of-frame rearrangements, and the resulting probabilities were checked against IGoR. Hypergeometric tests were used in a later analysis to score TCR-TCR, TCR-HLA and TCR-CMV co-occurrence, with a repertoire-size bias correction applied to the TCR pairs. In a later analysis, false discovery rates were estimated by permuting HLA or CMV assignments 20 times. A later analysis grouped co-occurring TCRs with DBSCAN, adding TCRdist sequence similarity when clustering within HLA-allele-positive subsets. Repertoires with fewer than 30,000 or more than 120,000 public chains were left out of co-occurrence clustering, as were five repertoires with anomalous nucleotide sharing. TCRdb holds this immuneACCESS table with in-frame rearrangements only. Some clones are missing; in checked studies, unresolved V genes explain under half, and the rest has no known cause. D and trimming come from the DNA, and the V and J calls and clone size come from that table. Within this sample are some 150,000 clones, with roughly 80% of them counted one time only. About 3.1% of the sample is held by the ten biggest clonotypes.

This clone came up a few times. The clone's antigen remains unknown. Base qualities were left out, and no much larger clone turns up one base away. The cohort comprised fewer than 700 healthy bone marrow donors. Cohort members were all nominally healthy when sampled, although unrecorded immune exposures were likely present. The donor was CMV seronegative and was included in the group of 352 seronegative cohort members. A peripheral blood sample was provided by each donor, and peripheral blood mononuclear cells were used for TCR beta sequencing. Genomic DNA was extracted from the blood cell samples with the Qiagen DNeasy Blood Extraction Kit. V is clipped by 1 base and J by 7 bases, and the sequence between their germline boundaries is 12 bases long. Sequences SGHRS (CDR1) and YFSETQ (CDR2) are obtained from the germline V gene. Its CDR3 holds 13 amino acids, cysteine through phenylalanine. Only the CDR3 DNA stays, 39 bases, in frame from base 1.

The chain is assembled from TRBV5-1 and TRBJ2-7; 5 matching bases give a weak D call of TRBD1. Sequencing used PBMCs. The TCR was taken from a man in his forties in good health and CMV-seronegative. DNA sequence: TGCGCCAGCAGCTTGAGGTGGGGCGGTGAGCAGTACTTC. Protein translation: CASSLRWGGEQYF.